This T cell receptor beta chain was identified in a study of B cell selection in AIRE deficiency. Remarks on this clone: Its cognate antigen is unknown.

The sorted conventional CD4 T cells were gated as CD4+CD127+. CDR3 length: 15 residues. The V gene lost 0 bases and the J gene lost 2 bases, with 10 bases spanning the gap. Looked up from germline, CDR1 is SGHRS and CDR2 is YFSETQ. The table came from immunoSEQ multiplex PCR; TCRdb's copy has only in-frame clones and leaves some out. The sample has about 25,000 clones, just under 97% seen once; the top ten hold less than 0.25%. General study results and limits: Tconv and Treg cells from AIRE-deficient patients resembled healthy donors in TCRBV usage, CDR3 length and diversity. Healthy donors alone shared 31.6% of a few thousand Treg sequences; patients alone 8.5% to 10%.

This chain uses TRBV5-1 with TRBJ2-3, with D possibly TRBD2 on 6 matching bases. The source of this sequence is a human donor in good health. What was sequenced was CD4+CD127+ conventional T cells sorted from PBMCs. The CDR3 here is CASSLGGLNTDTQYF. The CDR3 bases are TGCGCCAGCAGCTTGGGAGGACTAAACACAGATACGCAGTATTTT.